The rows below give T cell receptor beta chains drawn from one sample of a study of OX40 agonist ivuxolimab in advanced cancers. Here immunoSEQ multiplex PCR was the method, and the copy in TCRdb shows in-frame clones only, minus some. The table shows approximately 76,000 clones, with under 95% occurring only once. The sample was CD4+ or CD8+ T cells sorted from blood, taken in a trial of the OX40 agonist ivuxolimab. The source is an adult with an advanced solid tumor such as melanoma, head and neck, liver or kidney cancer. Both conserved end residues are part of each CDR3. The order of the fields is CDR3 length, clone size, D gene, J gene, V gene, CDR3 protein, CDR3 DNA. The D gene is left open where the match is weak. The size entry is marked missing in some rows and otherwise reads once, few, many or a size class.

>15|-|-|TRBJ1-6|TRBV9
CASSVGGTARSPLHF
TGTGCCAGCAGCGTAGGGGGGACGGCTCGCTCACCCCTCCACTTT
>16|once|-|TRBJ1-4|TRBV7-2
CASSATPEGTNEKLFF
TGTGCCAGCAGCGCGACCCCGGAGGGAACTAATGAAAAACTGTTTTTT
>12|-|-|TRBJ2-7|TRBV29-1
CSVAGIAYEQYF
TGCAGCGTTGCAGGGATCGCCTACGAGCAGTACTTC
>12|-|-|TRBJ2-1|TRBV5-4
CASSFGTSEQFF
TGTGCCAGCAGCTTTGGGACAAGTGAGCAGTTCTTC
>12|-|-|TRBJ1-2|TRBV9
CASRGAIHGYTF
TGTGCCAGCCGGGGAGCGATCCATGGCTACACCTTC
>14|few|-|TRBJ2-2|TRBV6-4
CASSDSTDTGELFF
TGTGCCAGCAGTGACTCGACGGACACCGGGGAGCTGTTTTTT
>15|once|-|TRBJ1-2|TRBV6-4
CASSESPGLVYGYTF
TGTGCCAGCAGTGAGAGCCCTGGACTCGTCTATGGCTACACCTTC
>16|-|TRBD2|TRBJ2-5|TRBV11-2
CASSSLGGGLEETQYF
TGTGCCAGCAGCTCGTTAGGCGGGGGGCTGGAAGAGACCCAGTACTTC
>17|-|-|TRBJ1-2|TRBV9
CASSAAAWGEANYGYTF
TGTGCCAGCAGCGCCGCCGCCTGGGGAGAGGCTAACTATGGCTACACCTTC
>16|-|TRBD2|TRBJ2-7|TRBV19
CASSIVPSGASYEQYF
TGTGCCAGTAGTATAGTTCCTAGCGGGGCCTCCTACGAGCAGTACTTC
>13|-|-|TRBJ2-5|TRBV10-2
CATLREGGETQYF
TGCGCCACCCTTCGTGAGGGGGGAGAGACCCAGTACTTC
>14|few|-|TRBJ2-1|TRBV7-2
CASSSTGNYNEQFF
TGTGCCAGCAGCTCGACAGGAAATTACAATGAGCAGTTCTTC
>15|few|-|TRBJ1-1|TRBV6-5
CASSYSTSAGTEAFF
TGTGCCAGCAGTTACTCGACATCGGCGGGCACTGAAGCTTTCTTT
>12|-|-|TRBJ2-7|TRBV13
CASSLITGEQYF
TGTGCCAGCAGCTTAATCACAGGCGAGCAGTACTTC
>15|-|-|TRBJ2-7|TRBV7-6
CASSAFLGDSYEQYF
TGTGCCAGCAGCGCCTTCTTGGGGGACTCCTACGAGCAGTACTTC
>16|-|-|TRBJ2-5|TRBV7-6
CASGIGAGGVQETQYF
TGTGCCAGCGGGATAGGGGCCGGGGGCGTACAAGAGACCCAGTACTTC
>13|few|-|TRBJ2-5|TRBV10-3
CAISEVARETQYF
TGTGCCATCAGCGAAGTGGCTCGGGAGACCCAGTACTTC
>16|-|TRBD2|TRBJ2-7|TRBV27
CASSLVAGVTTYEQYF
TGTGCCAGCAGTTTGGTGGCGGGGGTGACGACGTACGAGCAGTACTTC
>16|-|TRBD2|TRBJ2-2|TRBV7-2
CASSLVLAGGTGELFF
TGTGCCAGCAGCTTAGTACTAGCGGGGGGGACCGGGGAGCTGTTTTTT
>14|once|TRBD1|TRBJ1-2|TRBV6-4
CASSDSGTGLGYTF
TGTGCCAGCAGTGACTCCGGGACAGGGTTAGGCTACACCTTC
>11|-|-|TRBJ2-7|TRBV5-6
CASSGYSEQYF
TGTGCCAGCAGCGGATACAGCGAGCAGTACTTC
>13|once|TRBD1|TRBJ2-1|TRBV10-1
CASSGTGSREQFF
TGCGCCAGCAGCGGGACAGGGTCTCGTGAGCAGTTCTTC
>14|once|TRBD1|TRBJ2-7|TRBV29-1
CSVGETGALLEQYF
TGCAGCGTTGGGGAGACAGGGGCCCTTTTAGAGCAGTACTTC
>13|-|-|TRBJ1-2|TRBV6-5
CASSRGARDGYTF
TGTGCCAGCAGTCGCGGAGCCAGGGACGGCTACACCTTC
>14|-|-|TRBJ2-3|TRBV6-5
CASSTGEGTDTQYF
TGTGCCAGCAGTACAGGGGAGGGCACAGATACGCAGTATTTT
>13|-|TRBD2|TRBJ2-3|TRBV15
CATSRSGGGTQYF
TGTGCCACCAGCAGAAGCGGGGGTGGTACGCAGTATTTT
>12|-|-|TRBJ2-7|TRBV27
CASSSTEGEQYF
TGTGCCAGCAGTTCGACCGAAGGCGAGCAGTACTTC
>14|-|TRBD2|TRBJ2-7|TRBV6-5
CASSQGLAGVEQYF
TGTGCCAGCAGTCAGGGACTAGCGGGGGTAGAGCAGTACTTC
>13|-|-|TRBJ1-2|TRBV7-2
CASSLGFSYGYTF
TGTGCCAGCAGCTTAGGGTTTAGCTATGGCTACACCTTC
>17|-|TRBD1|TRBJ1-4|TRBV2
CASSASGQGVRNEKLFF
TGTGCCAGCAGTGCCTCGGGACAGGGTGTCCGGAATGAAAAACTGTTTTTT
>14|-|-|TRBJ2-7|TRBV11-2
CASSLGFAGYEQYF
TGTGCCAGCAGCTTAGGGTTCGCGGGGTACGAGCAGTACTTC
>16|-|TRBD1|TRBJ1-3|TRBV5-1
CASSLAGTGAGNTIYF
TGCGCCAGCAGCTTGGCCGGGACAGGGGCGGGAAACACCATATATTTT
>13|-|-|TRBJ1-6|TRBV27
CARDSSYNSPLHF
TGTGCCAGGGACAGCTCCTATAATTCACCCCTCCACTTT
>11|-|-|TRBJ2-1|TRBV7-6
CASTGTNEQFF
TGTGCCAGCACCGGGACGAATGAGCAGTTCTTC
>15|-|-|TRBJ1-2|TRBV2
CASGLSGVNPYGYTF
TGTGCCAGCGGCCTCTCGGGGGTAAATCCTTATGGCTACACCTTC
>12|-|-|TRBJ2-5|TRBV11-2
CASSSDLETQYF
TGTGCCAGCAGCTCCGACCTTGAGACCCAGTACTTC
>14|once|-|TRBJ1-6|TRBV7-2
CASTLVRVNSPLHF
TGTGCCAGCACCCTAGTGAGAGTGAATTCACCCCTCCACTTT
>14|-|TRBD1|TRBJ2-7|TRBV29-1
CSVAPGQSPYEQYF
TGCAGCGTCGCACCGGGACAGTCACCCTACGAGCAGTACTTC
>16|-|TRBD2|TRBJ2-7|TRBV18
CASSPPIVGTTAKEYF
TGTGCCAGCTCACCACCGATTGTCGGGACTACCGCAAAGGAGTACTTC
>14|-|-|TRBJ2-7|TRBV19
CASSIPGGGNEQYF
TGTGCCAGTAGTATCCCCGGGGGTGGCAACGAGCAGTACTTC
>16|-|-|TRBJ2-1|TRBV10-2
CASSESARGAYNEQFF
TGCGCCAGCAGTGAGTCAGCCAGGGGAGCCTACAATGAGCAGTTCTTC
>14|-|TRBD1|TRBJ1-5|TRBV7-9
CASSSRDSYQPQHF
TGTGCCAGCAGCTCCCGGGACAGTTATCAGCCCCAGCATTTT
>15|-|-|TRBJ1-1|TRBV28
CASRYGHRENTEAFF
TGTGCCAGCCGGTACGGTCACAGGGAGAACACTGAAGCTTTCTTT
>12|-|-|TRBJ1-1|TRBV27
CASSIGNTEAFF
TGTGCCAGCAGTATAGGGAACACTGAAGCTTTCTTT
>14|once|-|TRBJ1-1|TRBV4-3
CASSHADQNTEAFF
TGCGCCAGCAGCCACGCGGACCAGAACACTGAAGCTTTCTTT
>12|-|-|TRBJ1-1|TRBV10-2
CASPVATTEAFF
TGCGCCAGCCCGGTGGCGACAACTGAAGCTTTCTTT
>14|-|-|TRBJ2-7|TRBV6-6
CASTYTEGLGEQYF
TGTGCCAGCACCTACACAGAGGGGCTAGGCGAGCAGTACTTC
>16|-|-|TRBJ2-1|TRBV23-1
CASSHDRRVSYNEQFF
TGCGCCAGCAGTCACGACAGGAGGGTATCCTACAATGAGCAGTTCTTC
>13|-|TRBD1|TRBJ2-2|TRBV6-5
CASSTRGPGELFF
TGTGCCAGCAGCACCAGGGGGCCGGGGGAGCTGTTTTTT
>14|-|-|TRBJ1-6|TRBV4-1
CASSQRQGEGALHF
TGCGCCAGCAGCCAACGCCAGGGTGAGGGGGCCCTCCACTTT
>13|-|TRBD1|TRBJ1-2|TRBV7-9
CASSFGQGEGYTF
TGTGCCAGCAGCTTCGGACAGGGGGAAGGCTACACCTTC